Listed here is a single T cell receptor (beta chain). Its antigen specificity is not known. This entry is derived from a study of cytomegalovirus exposure and HLA in healthy donors (dated by TCRdb to 2016 to 2017). As for the study more broadly: An earlier analysis of around 600 of the donors reported more than 250 Gb of sequence data and 117 million unique TCR beta sequences from about 200 million T cells. An early release that covered 640 HLA-typed donors contained approximately 290 gigabases of sequencing data and 65 million to 100 million unique TCR sequences. Of the 300 to 500 genotyped donors, roughly 76% were placed in the genetic ancestry cluster associated with self-reported Caucasian donors. The study aimed to test whether signatures of past pathogen exposure could be identified by cataloging public T cell receptors. The study used immunosequencing to profile the T cell repertoires of several hundred subjects and linked those repertoires to cytomegalovirus serostatus. In addition to the first cohort of 666 subjects, a separate validation cohort of 130 or so different subjects was used. High-throughput TCR immunosequencing, statistical association of individual TCRs with disease status, and machine learning were combined to predict cytomegalovirus infection status. A later analysis re-examined previously published TCR beta repertoires from 500 to 700 donors and added high-resolution HLA genotyping to investigate patterns of TCR occurrence. In the later analysis, no new phenotypic data were used to find candidate immune exposures; instead, reliance was placed on TCR beta sequences and their occurrence across donors. An earlier analysis of some 600 of the donors applied high-throughput TCR beta sequencing to assess whether each TCR beta V gene segment acted as functional or pseudogenic. Alongside the repertoire data, information on donor age, sex, ethnicity and CMV serostatus was compiled. Genome-wide SNP genotypes for about 55% of the roughly 670 donors were used in a later genetic analysis, which treated that subset as a discovery cohort. All discovery cohort repertoires had been generated on a single sequencing platform. Class I and class II HLA loci were covered by the typing at four-digit resolution. The number of typed donors differed by locus: about 629-640 for A, B, C, DRB1 and DQB1; approximately 520 for DQA1; some 590 for DPA1; and approximately 450 for DPB1. A handful of DR-DQ haplotypes were handled as single units for association and clustering because linkage in the cohort was strong. Among approximately 370 genotyped donors of the cohort, an average of around 220,000 unique TCR beta nucleotide sequences was sequenced per donor, of which about 19% were non-productive.

The cohort consisted of 600 or so healthy bone marrow donors. All cohort members were sampled while nominally healthy, although unrecorded immune exposures were likely present. The donor tested CMV seropositive, placing the donor among the 310 or so seropositive members of the cohort. A peripheral blood sample was collected from each donor, and TCR beta sequencing was performed on peripheral blood mononuclear cells. Genomic DNA extraction from the blood cell samples was performed with the Qiagen DNeasy Blood Extraction Kit. Results the study describes overall, beyond this receptor: According to a later analysis, TCR association rates differed among HLA loci, with DRB1 alleles showing the most associated TCRs and HLA-C alleles showing the fewest. Because the 87-base-pair reads could not distinguish some IMGT-functional V segments, including TRBV6-2 and TRBV6-3, those segments were excluded. Correlated functional status among segregating V segments might reflect linkage disequilibrium, but an unknown experimental factor could not be ruled out. At a false discovery rate of 0.05, a later analysis linked roughly 17,000 TCR beta sequences to specific HLA alleles. An earlier analysis of approximately 530 of the donors showed that most TCR beta V segments appeared in productive rearrangements either about 87% or about 30% of the time, which broadly matched IMGT annotations. It was suggested by the authors that the approach could potentially be generalized to other disease states and immunological phenotypes. Roughly 17 rarely observed V segments, including chromosome 9 orphons, were excluded from the earlier analysis of several hundred of the donors because counts were too low. A later analysis found that most CMV-associated TCR beta chains appeared HLA-restricted, with HLA associations seemingly driven largely by CMV exposure. This cohort had only TCR beta chains sequenced, and the lack of alpha or paired-chain data limited which features could be detected. In a later analysis, several top co-occurrence clusters were reported to appear linked to parvovirus B19, influenza, CMV and Epstein-Barr virus. HLA typing was unavailable for some donors at each locus, so association tests used only the typed subset. A later analysis found that HLA-associated TCR beta chains were more clonally expanded and had lower generation probabilities than equally common non-associated chains. Most TCR sequences were seen in very few donors, while some public TCRs were found in many individuals. V-gene and J-gene trimming of TCR beta chains was associated with a missense DCLRE1C variant in a later genetic analysis, and the association was replicated in an independent cohort. Strong co-occurrence of HLA alleles, especially DR and DQ, made assigning TCR associations to individual alleles difficult. CMV serostatus was the only immune exposure information available for the cohort. A further reported finding was that TCR beta sequences accurately predicted the HLA-A and HLA-B alleles for most subjects in the first cohort. A total of fewer than 200 TCR beta chains were listed by the study as associated with cytomegalovirus. A cluster of highly shared sequence variants was judged likely to be a technical artifact of the sequencing pipeline. Presence/absence analyses assumed roughly uniform sequencing depth across donors, an assumption that may not hold. Compared with the approximately 600-donor mean, donors in an Asian-associated ancestry cluster had fewer N-insertions in productive TCRs, according to a later genetic analysis. Three of the identified cytomegalovirus-associated TCR beta chains were confirmed in vitro to be specific for cytomegalovirus antigens. The classifier was reported to diagnose cytomegalovirus status with high specificity and sensitivity in both the original cohort and the validation cohort.

Libraries came from the immunoSEQ multiplex PCR assay. The multiplex PCR relied on a mix of 60 forward primers for TCR Vbeta segments and 13 reverse primers for TCR Jbeta segments. The CDR3 region of rearranged TCR beta genes was amplified from genomic DNA with a multiplex PCR assay. The Illumina HiSeq System was used to sequence the amplified TCR beta libraries as 87-base-pair reads. Turning to the authors' computational methods: Across the roughly 670 repertoires, a later analysis counted roughly 84 million unique TCR beta chains, 9.5 million to 13 million of which were shared by at least two donors. Raw reads were error-corrected and collapsed into unique sequences by a nearest-neighbor algorithm in which closely related sequences were merged to remove PCR and sequencing errors. To assign V, D and J gene segments, CDR3 sequences were aligned to IMGT reference sequences. Each retained sequence needed at least a six-nucleotide match to both a V gene segment and a J gene segment. Rearrangements were classified as productive when the CDR3 lacked stop codons and remained in frame with V and J, and all other rearrangements were classified as non-productive. Following IMGT convention, CDR3 was defined as the stretch from the second conserved V-encoded cysteine to the conserved J-encoded phenylalanine. The earlier analysis of approximately 500 of the donors excluded sequences that lacked an unambiguous match to a single V gene segment. In an earlier analysis of some 590 of the donors, a V segment was called functional when productive rearrangements were above 56.7%, and segregating when the standard deviation between donors exceeded 5%. A statistical classification framework was built to diagnose cytomegalovirus status from the catalog of TCR beta chain sequences. A later analysis assigned V and J genes by comparing TCR nucleotide sequences with IMGT/GENE-DB human TR gene sequences. A later analysis assigned CDR3 sequences and most-parsimonious VDJ recombination scenarios with the TCRdist pipeline. In a later analysis, every TCR beta chain was defined by the combination of its CDR3 amino acid sequence and its V-gene family, and reads without a unique V-gene family were dropped. In a later analysis, 500 to 700 highly shared, low-generation-probability nucleotide sequences were removed to address suspected cross-contamination and a sequencing artifact. In a later analysis, a clonal expansion index was calculated for each public chain from normalized within-repertoire ranks of inferred template counts. In a later analysis, generation probabilities were computed using a VDJ recombination model fitted to out-of-frame rearrangements, and the results were checked against IGoR. Hypergeometric tests were used in a later analysis to score TCR-TCR, TCR-HLA and TCR-CMV co-occurrence, with a repertoire-size bias correction applied to the TCR pairs. A later analysis estimated false discovery rates by permuting HLA or CMV assignments 20 times. In a later analysis, co-occurring TCRs were grouped with DBSCAN, and TCRdist sequence similarity was added when clustering was performed within HLA-allele-positive subsets. Repertoires with fewer than 30,000 or more than 120,000 public chains were left out of co-occurrence clustering, as were about five repertoires with anomalous nucleotide sharing. TCRdb mirrors the immuneACCESS table, restricted to in-frame sequences. Some clones are absent from its copies; in checked studies, under half trace to an unresolved V gene, and the reason for the others is unknown. Clonal size and the V and J genes are those of that table, whereas D and trimming came from the DNA. The table for this sample shows about 170,000 clones. The ten top clones hold roughly 0.83% of the sample.

Spanning cysteine to phenylalanine, the CDR3 consists of 19 amino acids. Solely the CDR3 DNA is kept, with 57 bases framed from the first base. The germline V and J ends show losses of 5 bases and 2 bases respectively, and no gene match explains 20 bases of the junction. For CDR1 and CDR2, the germline V gene (reference sequence) lists SGHAT and FQDESV. This clonotype was obtained from a woman between 18 and 29 years old in good health and CMV-seropositive. The chain is encoded by TRBV11-1 joined to TRBJ2-7; 8 bases in the middle match TRBD2. Sequencing was done on a sample of PBMCs. The encoded CDR3 is CASSSPGSGSSLGAYEQYF. The nucleotide sequence reads as follows: TGTGCCAGCAGCAGCCCCGGCAGCGGGAGTAGTTTGGGTGCCTACGAGCAGTACTTC.